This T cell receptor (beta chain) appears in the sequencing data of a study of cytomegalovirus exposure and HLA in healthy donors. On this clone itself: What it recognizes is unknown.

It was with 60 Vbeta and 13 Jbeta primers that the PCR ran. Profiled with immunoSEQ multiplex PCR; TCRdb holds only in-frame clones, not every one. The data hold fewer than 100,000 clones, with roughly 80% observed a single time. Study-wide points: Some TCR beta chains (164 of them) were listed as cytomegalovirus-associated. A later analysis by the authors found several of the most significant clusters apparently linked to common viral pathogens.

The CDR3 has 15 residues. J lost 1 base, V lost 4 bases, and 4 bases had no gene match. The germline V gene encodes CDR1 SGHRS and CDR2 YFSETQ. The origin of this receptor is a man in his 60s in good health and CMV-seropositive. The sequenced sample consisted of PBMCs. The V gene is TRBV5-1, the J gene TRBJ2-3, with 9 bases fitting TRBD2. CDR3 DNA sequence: TGCGCCAGCAGCACTCTAGCGGGACGCACAGATACGCAGTATTTT. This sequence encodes CASSTLAGRTDTQYF.